This T cell receptor (beta chain) is drawn from a study of CD8+CD57+ T cells in acquired aplastic anemia. The wider study: Mean yield of DNA from sorted CD4+ and CD8+ cells was roughly 3.1 ug. Study-wide results and limits: Patients and controls were found to share over 25 CD8+ CDR3 sequences.

From germline, CDR1 is SNHLY and CDR2 FYNNEI. The CDR3 loop spans 14 amino acids. V gave up 5 bases and J gave up 6 bases; unmatched junction bases: 10. The template used for profiling TCR beta VDJ and CDR3 was genomic DNA. TCRdb re-analysed the reads in MiXCR, keeping a single row per CDR3 protein. The data show more than 100,000 distinct CDR3 sequences, 48% seen once. Concerning this clonotype itself: The antigen is undetermined.

The rearrangement uses TRBV2 and TRBJ2-7, with 7 bases that match TRBD1. The source is a human donor in good health, serving as a control. The sample taken for sequencing was sorted CD4+, CD8+, or CD8+CD57+ T cells (not recorded which) from PBMCs. CDR3 region: CASSLRQGDSEQYF. The CDR3 DNA follows: TGTGCCAGCAGTTTGAGACAGGGAGACAGCGAGCAGTACTTC. The full variable domain, with the rest looked up from reference TRBV2 and TRBJ2-7, is EPEVTQTPSHQVTQMGQEVILRCVPISNHLYFYWYRQILGQKVEFLVSFYNNEISEKSEIFDDQFSVERPDGSNFTLKIRSTKLEDSAMYFCASSLRQGDSEQYFGPGTRLTVT.